The rows below give T cell receptor beta chains drawn from one sample of a study of blood T cells in healthy people across ages. TCRdb called the 5' RACE reads again in MiXCR, with one record for every CDR3 protein. The table records about 780,000 distinct CDR3 sequences, 46% of them present only once. Material: blood. Source of these receptors: a man older than 75 in good health. Both conserved end residues are part of each CDR3. The D gene is left open where the match is weak. A row's size may be missing; if present it is once, few, many or a size class.

J gene,CDR3 length,D gene,V gene,clone size,CDR3 protein,CDR3 DNA
TRBJ2-1,15,TRBD1,TRBV18,-,CASSLGQAADNEQFF,TGTGCCAGCTCCTTGGGACAGGCGGCCGACAATGAGCAGTTCTTC
TRBJ1-1,14,-,TRBV29-1,few,CSVGERQVYPEAFF,TGCAGCGTTGGAGAGAGACAGGTCTATCCTGAAGCTTTCTTT
TRBJ2-4,12,TRBD1,TRBV7-9,once,CASSRRQGIQYF,TGTGCCAGCAGCCGCCGACAGGGCATTCAGTACTTC
TRBJ1-4,13,-,TRBV4-2,few,CASSQDRKEKLFF,TGTGCCAGCAGCCAAGATCGAAAGGAAAAACTGTTTTTT
TRBJ1-2,13,TRBD1,TRBV11-2,-,CASSLRQGSDYTF,TGTGCCAGCAGCTTACGACAGGGAAGCGACTACACCTTC
TRBJ2-3,14,-,TRBV10-3,-,CAISESTRGNTQYF,TGTGCCATCAGTGAGTCGACTAGAGGGAATACGCAGTATTTT
TRBJ2-7,15,TRBD1,TRBV6-5,many,CASSYRRTGSYEQYF,TGTGCCAGCAGTTACCGGAGGACAGGCTCCTACGAGCAGTACTTC
TRBJ2-7,15,TRBD1,TRBV12-3/TRBV12-4,once,CASSLTGQGYHEQYF,TGTGCCAGCAGTTTAACGGGACAGGGTTATCACGAGCAGTACTTC
TRBJ1-4,15,TRBD1,TRBV7-2,few,CASSPDGTVDEKLFF,TGTGCCAGCAGCCCCGACGGGACAGTAGATGAAAAACTGTTTTTT
TRBJ2-1,15,-,TRBV29-1,-,CSVEGRQGSYNEQFF,TGCAGCGTTGAAGGTCGACAAGGCTCCTACAATGAGCAGTTCTTC
TRBJ2-7,14,-,TRBV5-1,-,CASGRDSLKDEQYF,TGCGCCAGCGGCCGGGACTCCTTGAAGGACGAGCAGTACTTC
TRBJ2-7,14,TRBD1,TRBV20-1,-,CSAGGTGSDYEQYF,TGCAGTGCTGGGGGGACAGGGTCTGACTACGAGCAGTACTTC
TRBJ2-3,15,TRBD2,TRBV20-1,-,CSAISLAGYDNEQYF,TGCAGTGCTATTAGCCTAGCGGGATATGACAATGAGCAGTATTTT
TRBJ2-7,15,TRBD2,TRBV20-1,once,CSASPGLAGDYEQYF,TGCAGTGCATCCCCGGGCCTAGCGGGGGACTACGAGCAGTACTTC
TRBJ2-6,18,TRBD1,TRBV5-1,few,CASSLGGQDLSGANVLTF,TGCGCCAGCAGCTTGGGAGGACAGGACCTCTCTGGGGCCAACGTCCTGACTTTC
TRBJ2-6,16,-,TRBV13,-,CASSQRGTSGANVLTF,TGTGCCAGCAGCCAGAGGGGGACCTCTGGGGCCAACGTCCTGACTTTC
TRBJ1-1,12,TRBD1,TRBV29-1,few,CSVTDRVAEAFF,TGCAGCGTGACCGACAGGGTGGCTGAAGCTTTCTTT
TRBJ2-1,15,-,TRBV5-1,many,CASSLAVELYNEQFF,TGCGCCAGCAGCCTGGCGGTAGAGCTCTACAATGAGCAGTTCTTC
TRBJ2-3,18,-,TRBV27,-,CASPSLGQAGLCTDTQYF,TGTGCCAGCCCGTCCCTAGGCCAGGCGGGACTGTGCACAGATACGCAGTATTTT
TRBJ2-4,15,TRBD2,TRBV7-2,many,CASSLGASGLNIQYF,TGTGCCAGCAGCTTAGGGGCTAGCGGTCTAAACATTCAGTACTTC
TRBJ2-1,16,TRBD1,TRBV24-1,-,CATNDRDRGTFNEQFF,TGTGCCACCAATGATAGGGACAGGGGGACCTTCAATGAGCAGTTCTTC
TRBJ2-1,14,TRBD2,TRBV29-1,many,CSVVLGTTYNEQFF,TGCAGCGTTGTTCTCGGGACTACCTACAATGAGCAGTTCTTC
TRBJ1-2,13,-,TRBV7-2,-,CASSPGPPYGYTF,TGTGCCAGCAGCCCGGGACCGCCTTATGGCTACACCTTC
TRBJ2-5,15,-,TRBV11-3,-,CASSLVVYKQETQYF,TGTGCCAGCAGCTTAGTCGTATACAAACAAGAGACCCAGTACTTC
TRBJ1-4,14,TRBD1,TRBV20-1,-,CSAGSDRVAEKLFF,TGCAGTGCTGGATCGGACAGGGTGGCTGAAAAACTGTTTTTT
TRBJ2-7,11,-,TRBV20-1,-,CSTPGGREQYF,TGCAGTACCCCTGGGGGACGCGAGCAGTACTTC
TRBJ2-3,15,-,TRBV27,-,CASSTGTTSTDTQYF,TGTGCCAGCAGTACCGGGACAACTAGCACAGATACGCAGTATTTT
TRBJ2-5,15,-,TRBV3-1,few,CASSQVGGGSDEQYF,TGTGCCAGCAGCCAAGTAGGGGGGGGATCGGATGAGCAGTACTTC
TRBJ1-2,16,-,TRBV15,-,CATSRDKANFNYGYTF,TGTGCCACCAGCAGAGATAAAGCGAATTTTAACTATGGCTACACCTTC
TRBJ2-7,13,-,TRBV28,-,CASSSGPTYEQYF,TGTGCCAGCAGTTCGGGGCCGACCTACGAGCAGTACTTC
TRBJ2-5,15,TRBD2,TRBV5-6,-,CASTYLTSGRETQYF,TGTGCCAGCACCTACCTGACTAGCGGGAGGGAGACCCAGTACTTC
TRBJ1-2,16,TRBD1,TRBV7-2,few,CASSLDQTGPAHGYTF,TGTGCCAGCAGCTTAGACCAGACAGGGCCGGCTCATGGCTACACCTTC
TRBJ2-3,15,TRBD1,TRBV9,-,CASSVGDRYTDTQYF,TGTGCCAGCAGCGTAGGGGACAGATACACAGATACGCAGTATTTT
TRBJ2-5,15,-,TRBV24-1,-,CATSDSPALQETQYF,TGTGCCACCAGTGATTCACCAGCCTTACAAGAGACCCAGTACTTC
TRBJ2-4,14,TRBD2,TRBV12-3/TRBV12-4,few,CASSWASGLGEQYF,TGTGCCAGCAGCTGGGCTAGCGGGCTTGGGGAGCAGTACTTC
TRBJ2-7,15,-,TRBV20-1,-,CSAAPQGGVSYEQYF,TGCAGTGCGGCCCCACAGGGCGGGGTTAGCTACGAGCAGTACTTC
TRBJ2-1,12,-,TRBV7-2,few,CASSSDGDEQFF,TGTGCCAGCAGCAGCGACGGGGATGAGCAGTTCTTC
TRBJ1-1,15,TRBD1,TRBV27,-,CASSPDGTGGTEAFF,TGTGCCAGCAGTCCGGACGGGACAGGGGGCACTGAAGCTTTCTTT
TRBJ2-7,14,-,TRBV7-3,-,CASSLGRGGYEQYF,TGTGCCAGCAGCTTGGGGAGGGGGGGTTACGAGCAGTACTTC
TRBJ2-3,16,TRBD1,TRBV5-1,-,CASSSEDRGLTDTQYF,TGCGCCAGCAGCTCGGAGGACAGGGGGCTCACAGATACGCAGTATTTT
TRBJ1-2,14,-,TRBV20-1,-,CSARRFGDLGGYTF,TGCAGTGCTAGAAGGTTCGGCGACCTAGGGGGCTACACCTTC
TRBJ1-1,14,TRBD1,TRBV6-5,once,CASSRGTGGSEAFF,TGTGCCAGCAGTCGCGGGACAGGGGGCTCTGAAGCTTTCTTT
TRBJ2-5,16,-,TRBV7-6,few,CASNKREGGAMETQYF,TGTGCCAGCAACAAAAGGGAAGGGGGGGCGATGGAGACCCAGTACTTC
TRBJ1-4,14,-,TRBV7-9,few,CASSPGHTNEKLFF,TGTGCCAGCAGCCCGGGACACACTAATGAAAAACTGTTTTTT